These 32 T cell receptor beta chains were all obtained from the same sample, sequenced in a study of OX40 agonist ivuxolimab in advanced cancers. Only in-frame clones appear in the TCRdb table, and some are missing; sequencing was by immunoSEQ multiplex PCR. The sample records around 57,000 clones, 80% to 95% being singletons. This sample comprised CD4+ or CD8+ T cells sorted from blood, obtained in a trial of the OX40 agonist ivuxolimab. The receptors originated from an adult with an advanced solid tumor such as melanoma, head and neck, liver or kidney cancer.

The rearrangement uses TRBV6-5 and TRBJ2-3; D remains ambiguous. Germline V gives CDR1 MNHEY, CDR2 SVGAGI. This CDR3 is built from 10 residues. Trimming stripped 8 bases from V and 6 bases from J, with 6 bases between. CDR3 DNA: TGTGCCAGCGGGTGGGATACGCAGTATTTT. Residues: CASGWDTQYF.

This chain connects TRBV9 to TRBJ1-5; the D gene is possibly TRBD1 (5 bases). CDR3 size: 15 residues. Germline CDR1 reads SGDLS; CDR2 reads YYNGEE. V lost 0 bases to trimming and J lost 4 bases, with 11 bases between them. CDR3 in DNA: TGTGCCAGCAGCGTAGGGCCAGGGCTGAATCAGCCCCAGCATTTT. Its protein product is CASSVGPGLNQPQHF.

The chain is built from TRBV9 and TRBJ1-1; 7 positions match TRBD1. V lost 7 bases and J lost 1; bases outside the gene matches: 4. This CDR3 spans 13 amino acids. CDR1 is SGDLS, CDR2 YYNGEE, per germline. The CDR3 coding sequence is TGTGCCAGCGACAGGGTGACGAACACTGAAGCTTTCTTT. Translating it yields CASDRVTNTEAFF.

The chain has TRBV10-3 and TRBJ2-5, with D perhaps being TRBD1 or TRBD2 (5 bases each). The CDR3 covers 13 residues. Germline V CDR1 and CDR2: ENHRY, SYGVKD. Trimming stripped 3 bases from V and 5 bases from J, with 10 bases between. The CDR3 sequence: CAISESGPETQYF. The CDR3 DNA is TGTGCCATCAGTGAATCGGGACCGGAGACCCAGTACTTC.

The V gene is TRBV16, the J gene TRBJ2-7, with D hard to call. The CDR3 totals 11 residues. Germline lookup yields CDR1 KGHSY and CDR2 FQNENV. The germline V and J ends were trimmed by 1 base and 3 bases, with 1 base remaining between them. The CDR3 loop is CASSQFYEQYV. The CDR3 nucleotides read TGTGCCAGCAGCCAATTCTACGAGCAGTACGTC.

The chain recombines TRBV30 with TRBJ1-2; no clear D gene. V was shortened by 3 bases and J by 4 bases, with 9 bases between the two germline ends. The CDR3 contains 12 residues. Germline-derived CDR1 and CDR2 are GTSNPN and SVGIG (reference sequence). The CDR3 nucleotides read TGTGCCTGGAGACGGCAGTCCTATGGCTACACCTTC. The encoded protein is CAWRRQSYGYTF.

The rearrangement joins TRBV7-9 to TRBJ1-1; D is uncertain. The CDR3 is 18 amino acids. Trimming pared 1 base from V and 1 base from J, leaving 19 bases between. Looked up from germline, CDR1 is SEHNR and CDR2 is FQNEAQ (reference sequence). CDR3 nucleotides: TGTGCCAGCAGCTTAGATCTGATGACGGCGGCCGAGAACACTGAAGCTTTCTTT. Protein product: CASSLDLMTAAENTEAFF. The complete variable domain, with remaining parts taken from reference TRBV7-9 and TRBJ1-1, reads DTGVSQNPRHKITKRGQNVTFRCDPISEHNRLYWYRQTLGQGPEFLTYFQNEAQLEKSRLLSDRFSAERPKGSFSTLEIQRTEQGDSAMYLCASSLDLMTAAENTEAFFGQGTRLTVV.

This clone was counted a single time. This CDR3 reads CASSLGRVTDTQYF. The CDR3 nucleotides read TGTGCCAGCAGTTTAGGAAGGGTGACAGATACGCAGTATTTT. The chain combines TRBV28 with TRBJ2-3; no reliable D call. Germline V gene sequence: CDR1 MDHEN, CDR2 SYDVKM. The CDR3 is 14 amino acids. Trimming removed 2 bases from V and 3 bases from J, with 9 bases in between.

CDR3 sequence reads: CASSQVVLASYGYTF. The DNA of the CDR3 is TGCGCCAGCAGCCAAGTCGTGCTCGCTTCCTATGGCTACACCTTC. The chain couples TRBV4-3 to TRBJ1-2; D is unclear. The germline V gene has CDR1 LGHNA and CDR2 YSLEER. The CDR3 consists of 15 residues. Trimming pared 1 base from V and 4 bases from J, leaving 13 bases between.

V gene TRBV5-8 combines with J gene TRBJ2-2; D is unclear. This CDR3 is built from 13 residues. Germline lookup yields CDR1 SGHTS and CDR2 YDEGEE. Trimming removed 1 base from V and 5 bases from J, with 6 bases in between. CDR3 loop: CASSLLRTGELFF. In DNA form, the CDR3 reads TGTGCCAGCAGCTTGTTGAGAACCGGGGAGCTGTTTTTT.

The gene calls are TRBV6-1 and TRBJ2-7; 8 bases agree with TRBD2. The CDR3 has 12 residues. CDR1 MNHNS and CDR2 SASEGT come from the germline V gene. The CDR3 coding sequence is TGTGCCAGCAGTGAAGAGGGAGTAGCGGGAAGCGTC. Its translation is CASSEEGVAGSV.

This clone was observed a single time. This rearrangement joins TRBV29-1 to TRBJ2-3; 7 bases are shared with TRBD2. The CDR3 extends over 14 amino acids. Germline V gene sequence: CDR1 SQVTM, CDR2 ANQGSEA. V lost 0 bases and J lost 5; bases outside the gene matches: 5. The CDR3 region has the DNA TGCAGCGTTGAAGATTCGGTAGCGGGAGATACGCAGTATTTT. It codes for CSVEDSVAGDTQYF.

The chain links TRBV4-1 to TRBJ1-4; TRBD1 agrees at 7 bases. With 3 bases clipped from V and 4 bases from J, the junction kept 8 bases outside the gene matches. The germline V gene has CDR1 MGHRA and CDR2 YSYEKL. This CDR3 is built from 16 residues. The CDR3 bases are TGCGCCAGCAGCCACCCTCCGACAGGGAGTAATGAAAAACTGTTTTTT. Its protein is CASSHPPTGSNEKLFF.

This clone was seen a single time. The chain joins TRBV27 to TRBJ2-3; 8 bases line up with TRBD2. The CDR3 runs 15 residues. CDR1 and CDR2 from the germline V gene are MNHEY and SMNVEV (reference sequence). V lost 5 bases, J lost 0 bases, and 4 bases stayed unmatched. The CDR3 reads CASSILAVSTDTQYF. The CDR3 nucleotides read TGTGCCAGCAGTATACTAGCGGTTAGCACAGATACGCAGTATTTT.

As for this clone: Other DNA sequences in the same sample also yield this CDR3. The CDR3 sequence is CASSVAGELFF. The CDR3 DNA sequence: TGTGCCAGCAGCGTCGCCGGGGAGCTGTTTTTT. The V and J genes are TRBV9 and TRBJ2-2; D remains unclear. V dropped 2 bases and J dropped 6 bases, with 2 bases sitting between them. The CDR3 contains 11 residues. Germline V gene lookup returns CDR1 SGDLS and CDR2 YYNGEE.

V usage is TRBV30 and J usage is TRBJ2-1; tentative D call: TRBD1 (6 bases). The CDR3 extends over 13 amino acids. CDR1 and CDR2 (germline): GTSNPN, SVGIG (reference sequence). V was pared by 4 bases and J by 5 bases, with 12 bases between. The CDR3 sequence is CAWTVWGHNEQFF. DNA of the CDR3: TGTGCCTGGACAGTCTGGGGGCACAATGAGCAGTTCTTC.

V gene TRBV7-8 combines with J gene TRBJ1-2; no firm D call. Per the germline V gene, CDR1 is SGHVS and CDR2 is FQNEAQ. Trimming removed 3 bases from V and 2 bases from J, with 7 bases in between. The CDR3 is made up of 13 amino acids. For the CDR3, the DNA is TGTGCCAGCAGCTTGCAGAAGAACTATGGCTACACCTTC. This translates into CASSLQKNYGYTF.

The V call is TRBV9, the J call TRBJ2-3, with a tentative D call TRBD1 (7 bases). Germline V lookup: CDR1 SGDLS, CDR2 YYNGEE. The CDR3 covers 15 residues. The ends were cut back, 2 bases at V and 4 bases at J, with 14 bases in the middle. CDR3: CASSVEGGGADTQYF. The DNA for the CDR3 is TGTGCCAGCAGCGTCGAAGGAGGGGGCGCAGATACGCAGTATTTT.

CDR3 residues: CASSQTMGGHEQFF. Here the CDR3 DNA reads TGTGCCAGCAGTCAAACGATGGGGGGCCATGAGCAGTTCTTC. This chain connects TRBV6-5 to TRBJ2-1; D possibly matches TRBD1 or TRBD2 (6 bases each). Trimming took 5 bases from V and 8 from J, leaving 16 bases between them. The CDR3 length is 14 residues. CDR1 MNHEY and CDR2 SVGAGI come from the germline V gene.

The CDR3 loop reads CASSQVRADGNQPQHF. The CDR3 DNA is TGTGCCAGCAGCCAAGTGAGGGCAGATGGCAATCAGCCCCAGCATTTT. The chain is built from TRBV4-2 and TRBJ1-5; D call uncertain. In germline, CDR1 is LGHNA, CDR2 YNFKEQ. The CDR3 is made up of 16 amino acids. The germline V and J ends were trimmed by 1 base and 2 bases, with 12 bases remaining between them.

CDR3: CASSYSEETQYF. CDR3 coding DNA: TGTGCCAGCAGTTACTCTGAGGAGACCCAGTACTTC. V is TRBV6-5 and J is TRBJ2-5; D remains ambiguous. Trimming left V 0 bases short and J 5 bases short, with 4 bases between. Germline CDR1 MNHEY, CDR2 SVGAGI. CDR3 length: 12 amino acids.

CDR3 coding DNA: TGTGCCAGCTGTCGACCGGGACTAGCGCTATACGAGCAGTACGTC. Translated: CASCRPGLALYEQYV. V gene TRBV6-4 combines with J gene TRBJ2-7; 10 bases fit TRBD2. The CDR3 loop spans 15 amino acids. The V and J ends lost 8 bases and 4 bases, in that order; junction bases with no gene match: 11. Germline V lookup: CDR1 MRHNA, CDR2 SNTAGT.

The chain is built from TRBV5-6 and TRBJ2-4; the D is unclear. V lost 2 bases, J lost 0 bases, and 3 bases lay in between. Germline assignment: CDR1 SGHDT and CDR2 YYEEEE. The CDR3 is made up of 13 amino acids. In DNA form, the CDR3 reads TGTGCCAGCAGCTTAGTAGCCAAAAACATTCAGTACTTC. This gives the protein CASSLVAKNIQYF.

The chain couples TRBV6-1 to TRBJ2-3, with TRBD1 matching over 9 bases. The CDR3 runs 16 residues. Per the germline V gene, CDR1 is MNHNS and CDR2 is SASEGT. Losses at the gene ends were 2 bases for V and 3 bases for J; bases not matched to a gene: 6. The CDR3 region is CASSEWRTGETDTQYF. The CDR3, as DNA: TGTGCCAGCAGTGAATGGAGGACAGGGGAAACAGATACGCAGTATTTT.

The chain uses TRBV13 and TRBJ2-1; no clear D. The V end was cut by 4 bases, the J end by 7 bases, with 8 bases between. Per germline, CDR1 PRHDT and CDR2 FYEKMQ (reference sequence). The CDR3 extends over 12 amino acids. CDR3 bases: TGTGCCAGCAGCTACGGATGGAATGAGCAGTTCTTC. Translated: CASSYGWNEQFF.

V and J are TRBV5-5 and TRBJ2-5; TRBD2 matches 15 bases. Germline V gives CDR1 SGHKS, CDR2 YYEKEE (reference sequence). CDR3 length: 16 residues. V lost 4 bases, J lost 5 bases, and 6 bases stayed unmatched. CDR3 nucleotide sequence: TGTGCCAGCAGCGACGGGACTAGCGGGAGGTGGGAGACCCAGTACTTC. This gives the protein CASSDGTSGRWETQYF.

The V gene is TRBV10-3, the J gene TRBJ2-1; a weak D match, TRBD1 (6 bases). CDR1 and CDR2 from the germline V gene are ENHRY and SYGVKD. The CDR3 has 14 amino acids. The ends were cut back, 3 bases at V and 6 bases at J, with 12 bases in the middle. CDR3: CAISDPGQSNEQFF. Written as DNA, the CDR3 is TGTGCCATCAGTGATCCCGGACAGTCCAATGAGCAGTTCTTC.

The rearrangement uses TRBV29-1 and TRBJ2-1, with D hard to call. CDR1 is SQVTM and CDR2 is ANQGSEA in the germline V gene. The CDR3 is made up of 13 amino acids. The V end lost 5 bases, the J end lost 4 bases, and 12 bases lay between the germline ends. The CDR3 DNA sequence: TGCAGCGTTCCCCAAATAAGTTACAATGAGCAGTTCTTC. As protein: CSVPQISYNEQFF.

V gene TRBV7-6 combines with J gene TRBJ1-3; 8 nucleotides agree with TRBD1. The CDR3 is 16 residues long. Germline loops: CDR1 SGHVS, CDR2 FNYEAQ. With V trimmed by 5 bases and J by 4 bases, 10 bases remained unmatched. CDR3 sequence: CASSKSTGVSGNTIYF. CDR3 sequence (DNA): TGTGCCAGCAGCAAATCGACAGGGGTGTCGGGAAACACCATATATTTT.

DNA for the CDR3: TGTGCCAGCAGTTCTCCCAGGACGGACAGCAATCAGCCCCAGCATTTT. Protein product: CASSSPRTDSNQPQHF. The rearrangement uses TRBV28 and TRBJ1-5; no reliable D call. The CDR3 has 16 residues. V lost 4 bases to trimming and J lost 1 base, with 14 bases between them. The germline V gene has CDR1 MDHEN and CDR2 SYDVKM.

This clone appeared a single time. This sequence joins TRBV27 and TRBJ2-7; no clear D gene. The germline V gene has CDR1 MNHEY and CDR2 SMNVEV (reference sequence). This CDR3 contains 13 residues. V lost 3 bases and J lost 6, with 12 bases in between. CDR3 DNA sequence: TGTGCCAGCAGTTTGGGATCTACGGTCGAGCAGTACTTC. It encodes CASSLGSTVEQYF.

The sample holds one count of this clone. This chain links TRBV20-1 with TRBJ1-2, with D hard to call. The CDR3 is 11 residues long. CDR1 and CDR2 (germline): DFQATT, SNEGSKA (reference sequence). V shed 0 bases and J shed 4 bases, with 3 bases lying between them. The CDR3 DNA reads TGCAGTGCTAGAGATCTCTATGGCTACACCTTC. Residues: CSARDLYGYTF.